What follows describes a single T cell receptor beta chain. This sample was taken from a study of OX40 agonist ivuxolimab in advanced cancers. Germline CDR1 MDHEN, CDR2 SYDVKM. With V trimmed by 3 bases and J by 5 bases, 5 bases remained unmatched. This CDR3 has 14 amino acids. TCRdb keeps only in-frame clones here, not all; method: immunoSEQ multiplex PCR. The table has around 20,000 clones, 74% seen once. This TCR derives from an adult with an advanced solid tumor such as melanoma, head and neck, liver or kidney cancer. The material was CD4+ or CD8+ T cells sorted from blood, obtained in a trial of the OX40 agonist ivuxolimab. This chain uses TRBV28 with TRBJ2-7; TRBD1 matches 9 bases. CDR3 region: CASSLAGQGHEQYF. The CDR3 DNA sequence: TGTGCCAGCAGTTTGGCGGGACAGGGCCACGAGCAGTACTTC. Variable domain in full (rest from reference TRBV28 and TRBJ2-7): DVKVTQSSRYLVKRTGEKVFLECVQDMDHENMFWYRQDPGLGLRLIYFSYDVKMKEKGDIPEGYSVSREKKERFSLILESASTNQTSMYLCASSLAGQGHEQYFGPGTRLTVT.